This TCR beta chain was documented in a study of blood T cells in healthy people across ages. This clonotype was detected a few times. What it binds is unknown. Notes on the study in general: PBMCs were not sorted, which prevented a conclusive comparison of naive versus antigen-experienced cells.

The germline CDR1 and CDR2 sequences are SGHVS and FNYEAQ. The CDR3 spans 12 residues. A second PCR, run for roughly 7 to 11 cycles, used a sample-barcoded 5' primer plus a J-beta primer mix. Using its own MiXCR run on the 5' RACE reads, TCRdb lists one record per CDR3 protein. The data show about 750,000 distinct CDR3 sequences, with less than 70% seen just once and under 50% held by the top ten. This receptor was obtained from a man older than 75 in good health. Material for sequencing was blood. The chain carries TRBV7-6 and TRBJ2-5, with 8 bases matching TRBD1. The J call may be in error: the DNA end matches TRBJ2-7 better. The chain's CDR3 is CASSYGQGEQYF. CDR3 sequence (DNA): TGTGCCAGCAGCTACGGACAGGGCGAGCAGTACTTC.